This TCR beta chain was observed in a study of T cells after yellow fever vaccination (dated by TCRdb to the late 2010s). About the investigation overall: The SMART-Seq v4 Ultra Low Input RNA kit was used to prepare libraries from fractions with low cell numbers. Blood was collected at multiple timepoints before and after primary and secondary immunization, and bulk PBMC replicates and cell subsets were isolated. Bulk TCR alpha and beta repertoires were sequenced longitudinally to track T-cell clones before and after primary and booster YFV17D yellow fever vaccination. Two healthy male donors, one aged 18 to 29 and one aged 30 to 40 years, made up the cohort.

To note about this clonotype: Its antigen remains unidentified. Base qualities were left out, and no much larger clone turns up one base away.

Study-wide findings and limitations: Because only a couple of donors were included in the study, the extent to which the findings can be generalized is limited. Compared with the primary T-cell response, the secondary T-cell response was weaker but faster, peaking on day 5 rather than day 15. Most clones expanded after primary vaccination were re-detected after the booster (just under 97% of CD4 and more than 70% of CD8), suggesting broad memory maintenance. FACS-sorted repertoires could contain abundant contaminating clonotypes from the bulk population, so computational filtering was required. A small fraction of clonotypes appeared in both the CD4 and CD8 compartments, likely as a result of convergent recombination.

These reads were obtained on an Illumina NovaSeq 6000. Synthesis of TCR cDNA relied on 5'RACE template switching, a step that introduced a universal primer site along with unique molecular identifiers. Priming for cDNA synthesis came from both the TCR alpha and TCR beta constant segments. Two PCR steps were used to amplify libraries, with sample barcodes and sequencing adapters being added in the second step. Sequencing of libraries was performed on Illumina HiSeq 2500 (2x100 bp) or NovaSeq (2x150 bp). The study's processing was this. MIGEC handled demultiplexing of reads and collapsing into UMI consensus sequences, while MiXCR performed V(D)J alignment. Vaccine-responding clonotypes were defined with edgeR using replicate PBMC samples, requiring FDR below 0.01 and a log2 fold change above 5 up to day 15. Bulk clonotypes were assigned CD4 or CD8 identity according to which sequenced CD4 or CD8 repertoire held them at higher abundance. TCRdb redid the processing of the public reads, applying fastp at Q25 and MiXCR, and retained in-frame beta chains. Entries that share a CDR3 protein sequence are merged under the most common genes and DNA. The V and J calls were not made by the authors but by TCRdb's processing. A total of some 420,000 distinct CDR3 sequences appear in this sample, roughly a sixth of them only once. Of the sample, about a sixth is held by the ten largest clones.

The treatment or condition label of this sample denotes: live attenuated yellow fever vaccine strain. At each blood-draw timepoint, two biological replicates of bulk PBMCs were collected. A standard Ficoll-Paque protocol was used to isolate PBMCs from peripheral blood. TriZol was used to extract RNA from bulk PBMCs, from CD4 and CD8 fractions, and from dextramer-positive and dextramer-negative fractions. The CDR3 measures 13 amino acids from cysteine to phenylalanine. Only CDR3 DNA remains: 39 bases, in frame from the first base. At the junction V is shortened by 5 bases and J by 5 bases, with 12 bases in between. For CDR1 and CDR2, the germline V gene (reference sequence) lists SEHNR and FQNEAQ.

The sequencing here drew on PBMCs, taken before the yellow fever booster vaccination. The sequence was collected from a young man who received the YFV17D yellow fever vaccine. Here the chain combines TRBV7-9 and TRBJ1-2; no D segment can be confidently identified. Here the CDR3 is given as CASSPPSGYGYTF. The nucleotide sequence reads as follows: TGTGCCAGCAGCCCCCCCTCGGGGTATGGCTACACCTTC.